The 13 T cell receptor beta chains below all came from one sample that was sequenced in a study of shared clonotypes between healthy human individuals. The protocol was immunoSEQ multiplex PCR, while the TCRdb copy is restricted to in-frame clones and leaves out a portion. Here the sample spans under 1,900,000 clones, less than 99% being singletons. Sequencing input: naive CD4+ T cells sorted from blood. Subset indicated: CD45RA+ positively selected. Receptors were obtained from a man aged 25-40 years in good health.

CDR3 in amino acids: CASSLREKTYEQYF. CDR3 DNA: TGTGCCAGTAGTTTGCGGGAGAAAACTTACGAGCAGTACTTC. The V gene is TRBV19, the J gene TRBJ2-7, with 7 bases lining up with TRBD2. The trim removed 5 bases at V and 4 bases at J, leaving 8 bases unmatched. Per germline, CDR1 LNHDA and CDR2 SQIVND (reference sequence). The CDR3 has 14 residues.

The chain recombines TRBV7-2 with TRBJ1-1; D is perhaps TRBD1 (6 bases). The CDR3 runs 15 residues. V lost 0 bases, J lost 0 bases, and 8 bases lay in between. Germline assignment: CDR1 SGHTA and CDR2 FQGNSA. The CDR3: CASSLAGGMNTEAFF. DNA for the CDR3: TGTGCCAGCAGCTTAGCTGGGGGCATGAACACTGAAGCTTTCTTT.

This chain joins TRBV7-9 and TRBJ2-7; maybe TRBD1 (5 bases). The V and J ends lost 1 base and 9 bases respectively, with 13 bases between them. The CDR3 has 13 amino acids. Per germline, CDR1 SEHNR and CDR2 FQNEAQ (reference sequence). CDR3 protein: CASSLGWGLAQYF. CDR3 sequence (DNA): TGTGCCAGCAGCTTAGGGTGGGGCCTGGCGCAGTACTTC.

This chain joins TRBV29-1 and TRBJ2-4, with D possibly being TRBD2 (5 bases). The CDR3 loop spans 13 amino acids. Germline-derived CDR1 and CDR2 are SQVTM and ANQGSEA. V gave up 6 bases and J gave up 1 base, with 10 bases separating them. CDR3 sequence: CSVTRAAKNIQYF. The DNA for the CDR3 is TGCAGCGTGACGAGGGCGGCCAAAAACATTCAGTACTTC.

This clone was seen a single time. The genes are TRBV7-2 and TRBJ2-1; a possible D gene is TRBD2 (5 bases). V was cut by 1 base and J by 4 bases, with 17 bases left in between. The V gene's germline CDR1 is SGHTA and CDR2 FQGNSA. This CDR3 is 17 amino acids long. CDR3 in amino acids: CASSLGRPVGRYNEQFF. The DNA for the CDR3 is TGTGCCAGCAGCTTAGGTCGGCCCGTGGGGAGATACAATGAGCAGTTCTTC.

The gene calls are TRBV5-4 and TRBJ1-3, with D uncertain. From germline, CDR1 is SGHNT and CDR2 YYREEE (reference sequence). The V end lost 4 bases, the J end lost 6 bases, and 11 bases lay between the germline ends. CDR3 length equals 13 residues. CDR3 DNA sequence: TGTGCCAGCAGCCCCCCAAGTCAAAACACCATATATTTT. This encodes CASSPPSQNTIYF.

The genes are TRBV10-3 and TRBJ2-6; TRBD2 matches 9 bases. V lost 8 bases and J lost 0; bases outside the gene matches: 14. The CDR3 consists of 19 residues. Germline-derived CDR1 and CDR2 are ENHRY and SYGVKD. This chain's CDR3 is CAILGEVAGVPSGANVLTF. As DNA, the CDR3 is TGTGCCATCCTGGGGGAGGTAGCGGGAGTTCCCTCTGGGGCCAACGTCCTGACTTTC.

The chain joins TRBV7-9 to TRBJ2-7; no definite D call. Trimming took 5 bases from V and 3 from J, leaving 11 bases between them. Germline V gene lookup returns CDR1 SEHNR and CDR2 FQNEAQ (reference sequence). This CDR3 has 13 residues. Written as DNA, the CDR3 is TGTGCCAGCAGCCGACTTGGTTTCTACGAGCAGTACTTC. Translating it yields CASSRLGFYEQYF. The complete variable domain, with remaining parts taken from reference TRBV7-9 and TRBJ2-7, reads DTGVSQNPRHKITKRGQNVTFRCDPISEHNRLYWYRQTLGQGPEFLTYFQNEAQLEKSRLLSDRFSAERPKGSFSTLEIQRTEQGDSAMYLCASSRLGFYEQYFGPGTRLTVT.

A single count supports this clone. The chain recombines TRBV6-1 with TRBJ2-7, with TRBD1 identical over 9 bases. This CDR3 contains 15 residues. The V gene end was trimmed by 4 bases and the J gene end by 3 bases; junction bases not matched to a gene: 7. Looked up from germline, CDR1 is MNHNS and CDR2 is SASEGT. CDR3 protein: CASSGGGQGIYEQYF. Written as DNA, the CDR3 is TGTGCCAGCAGTGGCGGGGGACAGGGTATCTACGAGCAGTACTTC.

Here the CDR3 reads CASSSQGALNTGELFF. The CDR3 coding sequence is TGTGCCAGCAGTTCCCAGGGCGCTTTGAACACCGGGGAGCTGTTTTTT. The V call is TRBV6-5, the J call TRBJ2-2; tentatively, D is TRBD1 (5 bases). The CDR3 runs to 16 residues. The V gene lost 4 bases and the J gene lost 1 base, with 13 bases spanning the gap. Germline CDR1 and CDR2: MNHEY and SVGAGI.

The J gene is TRBJ2-3, the V gene TRBV25-1; no firm D call. V lost 5 bases and J 1 base, leaving 4 bases between the germline ends. Germline CDR1 and CDR2: MGHDK and SYGVNS. The CDR3 extends over 12 amino acids. The CDR3 DNA is TGTGCCAGCAGTTCAGGCACAGATACGCAGTATTTT. Its translation: CASSSGTDTQYF.

The CDR3 reads CASSANYPGREQYF. DNA for the CDR3: TGTGCCAGCAGTGCTAACTACCCTGGACGCGAGCAGTACTTC. This sequence joins TRBV2 and TRBJ2-7; D gene unclear. CDR1 is SNHLY, CDR2 FYNNEI, per germline. The CDR3 sequence is 14 residues long. V lost 4 bases to trimming and J lost 6 bases, with 16 bases between them.

The chain is built from TRBV27 and TRBJ2-1, with TRBD1 identical over 10 bases. Trimming took 2 bases from V and 6 from J; bases not matched to a gene: 16. This CDR3 contains 19 residues. Germline values: CDR1 MNHEY, CDR2 SMNVEV (reference sequence). The CDR3 bases are TGTGCCAGCAGTTTACTTTTTGGGCCGGGACAGGGGCTCGGCAATGAGCAGTTCTTC. Its translation: CASSLLFGPGQGLGNEQFF.